This TCR beta chain was observed in a study of cytomegalovirus exposure and HLA in healthy donors. Findings and limits, study-wide: Analysis performed later found 16,951 TCR beta sequences associated with HLA alleles at 0.05 false discovery rate. In a later analysis, HLA-associated beta chains showed higher expansion and lower generation probabilities than comparable chains.

This CDR3 has 15 amino acids. The germline gives CDR1 MNHEY, CDR2 SMNVEV (reference sequence). Trimming left V 4 bases short and J 5 bases short, with 16 bases between. The PCR had 60 Vbeta and 13 Jbeta primers. Profiled with immunoSEQ multiplex PCR; TCRdb holds only in-frame clones, not every one. The sample has 100,000 to 150,000 clones, roughly 74% seen once; the top ten hold approximately 5.4%. As concerns this clone: Its antigen remains unidentified.

J is TRBJ2-3 and V is TRBV27; D might be TRBD1 (5 bases). This clonotype originated in a woman aged 45-65 years in good health and CMV-seropositive. The sequenced sample consisted of PBMCs. CDR3: CASSSTVGRIDTQYF. CDR3 bases: TGTGCCAGCAGTTCGACGGTGGGGCGAATAGATACGCAGTATTTT.